A single sample gave rise to the 7 T cell receptor beta chains below, sequenced in a study of cytomegalovirus exposure and HLA in healthy donors. Primers included in the PCR were 60 Vbeta and 13 Jbeta primers. The table came from immunoSEQ multiplex PCR; TCRdb's copy has only in-frame clones and leaves some out. The table has tens of thousands of clones, roughly 73% seen once; the top ten hold roughly 2.6%. Sequencing was performed on PBMCs. Receptors were obtained from a male donor in good health and CMV-seropositive.

This clone was detected only once. V is TRBV5-6 and J is TRBJ2-7, with 9 bases matching TRBD1. This CDR3 comprises 14 residues. V shed 4 bases and J 4 bases; nucleotides not matched to a gene: 6. From germline, CDR1 is SGHDT and CDR2 YYEEEE. Here the CDR3 DNA reads TGTGCCAGCAGCCCCGGGACAGGGTTTTACGAGCAGTACTTC. This encodes CASSPGTGFYEQYF.

The rearrangement links TRBV15 to TRBJ2-5; D remains ambiguous. This CDR3 comprises 13 residues. Trimming cost V 0 bases and J 5 bases, with 7 bases left between them. CDR1 and CDR2 from the germline V gene are LNHNV and YYDKDF (reference sequence). The CDR3 DNA reads TGTGCCACCAGCAGAGATCCTAGGGAGACCCAGTACTTC. Its translation: CATSRDPRETQYF.

This clone showed up just a few times. The CDR3 nucleotides are TGTGCCAGCTCCCGGGACAGGGCCGCAGATACGCAGTATTTT. This gives the protein CASSRDRAADTQYF. V is TRBV6-1 and J is TRBJ2-3; 9 bases agree with TRBD1. Germline values: CDR1 MNHNS, CDR2 SASEGT. The CDR3 runs 14 residues. V gave up 8 bases and J gave up 4 bases; unmatched junction bases: 7.

The genes are TRBV30 and TRBJ2-1, with 9 bases matching TRBD1. The V and J ends lost 0 bases and 15 bases, in that order; junction bases with no gene match: 15. Germline loops: CDR1 GTSNPN, CDR2 SVGIG (reference sequence). This CDR3 comprises 15 residues. The CDR3 reads CAWSVAGTGFDRRFF. DNA of the CDR3: TGTGCCTGGAGTGTTGCGGGGACAGGGTTTGACCGTAGGTTCTTC.

V is TRBV2 and J is TRBJ1-1, with 7 positions matching TRBD1. V was clipped by 4 bases and J by 5 bases; unmatched bases: 4. The V gene's germline CDR1 is SNHLY and CDR2 FYNNEI. This CDR3 has 13 residues. The CDR3 region has the DNA TGTGCCAGCAGTGGAGACAGGGAAACTGAAGCTTTCTTT. The encoded protein is CASSGDRETEAFF.

CDR3 DNA sequence: TGTGCCAGCAGTCAGGGGCGGGGCACAGATACGCAGTATTTT. It yields the protein CASSQGRGTDTQYF. V gene TRBV27 combines with J gene TRBJ2-3; D is perhaps TRBD1 (6 bases). The germline gives CDR1 MNHEY, CDR2 SMNVEV (reference sequence). The CDR3 is 14 residues long. The ends were cut back, 5 bases at V and 1 base at J, with 10 bases in the middle.

This chain uses TRBV30 with TRBJ2-2, with a tentative D call TRBD2 (5 bases). Germline V CDR1 and CDR2: GTSNPN, SVGIG (reference sequence). V lost 4 bases and J lost 7, with 19 bases in between. The CDR3 length is 15 residues. CDR3 DNA: TGTGCCTGGACCCCTTTAGGGCCACGGGGCGGGGAGCTGTTTTTT. It yields the protein CAWTPLGPRGGELFF.